This T cell receptor (beta chain) was documented in a study of cytomegalovirus exposure and HLA in healthy donors. Turning to the study itself: From roughly 180 million T cells, an earlier analysis saw 100 million to 140 million unique TCR beta sequences.

The PCR was carried out with 60 Vbeta primers and 13 Jbeta primers. The method was immunoSEQ multiplex PCR; TCRdb's version includes in-frame clones alone and lacks a portion of them. The sample holds around 150,000 clones; 77% are singletons and the top ten take about 2.6%. The donors were healthy bone marrow donors. Germline V gives CDR1 SGHNT, CDR2 YYREEE (reference sequence). This CDR3 contains 16 residues. Trimming cost V 4 bases and J 4 bases; bases outside gene matches: 5. The sequenced sample consisted of PBMCs. V usage is TRBV5-4 and J usage is TRBJ2-2, with 12 positions matching TRBD2. This receptor was taken from a woman aged 40 to 49 in good health and CMV-seropositive. In DNA form, the CDR3 reads TGTGCCAGCAGCATTCCTAGCGGGGGGGTCACCGGGGAGCTGTTTTTT. Amino acids: CASSIPSGGVTGELFF.